The source of this TCR beta chain is a study of blood T cell repertoires in COVID-19. For the study at large: Collection of acute and convalescent COVID-19 samples took place in the United States, Italy and Spain.

Everyone who took part was about 18 to 90 years old, and they came from fewer than 25 US areas. Trimming cost V 2 bases and J 0 bases, with 8 bases left between them. Germline V gene sequence: CDR1 SGHTA, CDR2 FQGNSA. CDR3 length: 15 residues. Measured with immunoSEQ multiplex PCR; TCRdb has only the in-frame clones, and not every one. The data show fewer than 500,000 clones, with around 89% seen just once and 0.9% to 1% held by the top ten. This clone was seen just once. The receptor comes from a woman aged 25 to 39 with acute COVID-19. The source material was PBMCs or T cells enriched from blood (not recorded which). V and J are TRBV7-2 and TRBJ1-3, with a possible D match to TRBD1 (5 bases). CDR3 bases: TGTGCCAGCAGCTTAACAGGAACCTCTGGAAACACCATATATTTT. This translates into CASSLTGTSGNTIYF.